This T cell receptor beta chain stems from a study of graft-versus-host responses after intestinal transplantation. Across the study: Recipients across the board were started on anti-thymocyte globulin induction, then kept on tacrolimus and steroids for about 3 years.

Produced via immunoSEQ multiplex PCR; TCRdb's table is partial and in-frame only. This table has 75,000 to 90,000 clones, 85% to 90% appearing once. Study-level results: Peak circulating GvH clone levels were associated with early post-transplant HvG declines. Recipient bone marrow held GvH clones, some seen earlier in ileum or blood.

On this clone itself: The antigen is not known.

Looked up from germline, CDR1 is MNHNS and CDR2 is SASEGT. The CDR3 spans 16 residues. After removal of 4 bases from V and 2 bases from J, the junction contained 4 bases not matched to a gene. Specimen: unstimulated CD4+ T cells sorted from spleen or lymph node cells, collected before intestinal transplant. The TCR comes from a human donor who received an intestinal transplant. This chain uses TRBV6-1 with TRBJ2-7; TRBD2 matches 14 bases. The CDR3 loop is CASSGGLAGAPYEQYF. The CDR3, as DNA: TGTGCCAGCAGTGGGGGACTAGCGGGGGCCCCCTACGAGCAGTACTTC.